A selection of T cell receptor beta chains follows, all from one sample in a study of control samples from healthy donors and cancer patients. Assay used: immunoSEQ multiplex PCR; TCRdb lists only in-frame clones, some missing. This table holds roughly 76,000 clones, roughly 92% found once. Specimen: blood. These TCRs come from a woman between 35 and 50 years old in good health. The CDR3 runs from the conserved cysteine through the conserved F or W. The D gene is left open where the match is weak. Clone sizes are given selectively: once, few, many, or a class where the clone is expanded.

>TRBV5-1|TRBJ1-4|-|TRBD1
CASSSGTGSNEKLFF
TGCGCCAGCAGCTCAGGGACAGGTTCTAATGAAAAACTGTTTTTT
>TRBV20-1|TRBJ2-1|-|-
CSASKGVNEQFF
TGCAGTGCTAGTAAAGGGGTCAATGAGCAGTTCTTC
>TRBV27|TRBJ2-1|-|-
CASSLQASSYNEQFF
TGTGCCAGCAGTTTACAGGCGAGCTCCTACAATGAGCAGTTCTTC
>TRBV30|TRBJ1-3|-|-
CAWRGRPSSGNTIYF
TGTGCCTGGAGGGGGAGGCCGAGCTCTGGAAACACCATATATTTT
>TRBV7-8|TRBJ2-7|-|-
CASSPHGEQYF
TGTGCCAGCAGCCCCCATGGCGAGCAGTACTTC
>TRBV19|TRBJ1-1|-|-
CATRSWGDTEAFF
TGTGCCACTAGATCATGGGGGGACACTGAAGCTTTCTTT
>TRBV7-9|TRBJ2-7|-|-
CASSLDYHEQYF
TGTGCCAGCAGCTTAGACTACCACGAGCAGTACTTC
>TRBV2|TRBJ2-2|once|-
CASSDRPGWNTGELFF
TGTGCCAGCAGTGACAGGCCAGGCTGGAACACCGGGGAGCTGTTTTTT
>TRBV6-2/TRBV6-3|TRBJ1-1|-|-
CASSSRVNAFF
TGTGCCAGCAGCTCTCGGGTTAACGCTTTCTTT
>TRBV5-4|TRBJ2-7|-|TRBD1
CASSLGGTGIDEQYF
TGTGCCAGCAGCTTGGGCGGGACAGGGATCGACGAGCAGTACTTC
>TRBV2|TRBJ1-2|-|TRBD1
CASSPWRQGQGYTF
TGTGCCAGCAGTCCCTGGAGACAGGGACAAGGCTACACCTTC
>TRBV5-5|TRBJ2-7|-|TRBD2
CASSTGTISYEQYF
TGTGCCAGCAGCACCGGGACTATCTCCTACGAGCAGTACTTC
>TRBV2|TRBJ1-1|-|-
CASSPWTGNTEAFF
TGTGCCAGCAGTCCTTGGACCGGGAACACTGAAGCTTTCTTT
>TRBV5-1|TRBJ2-1|-|-
CASRGRGPIGEQFF
TGCGCCAGCAGGGGGCGGGGGCCCATCGGGGAGCAGTTCTTC
>TRBV19|TRBJ1-1|once|TRBD1
CASSADRGLLEAFF
TGTGCCAGTAGTGCAGACAGGGGCCTACTTGAAGCTTTCTTT
>TRBV10-3|TRBJ2-7|once|-
CATRPGSPTYEQYF
TGTGCCACCCGCCCGGGAAGCCCAACCTACGAGCAGTACTTC
>TRBV5-1|TRBJ2-2|-|-
CASSLAGETGELFF
TGCGCCAGCAGCTTGGCCGGGGAAACCGGGGAGCTGTTTTTT
>TRBV19|TRBJ1-1|-|TRBD1
CASSVPGTVNTEAFF
TGTGCCAGTAGTGTCCCCGGGACAGTGAACACTGAAGCTTTCTTT
>TRBV6-5|TRBJ2-7|-|-
CASSYRVATPYEQYF
TGTGCCAGCAGTTACAGGGTAGCGACACCCTACGAGCAGTACTTC
>TRBV28|TRBJ2-5|-|-
CASRSLLARKTQYF
TGTGCCAGCAGATCCCTCCTAGCGAGGAAGACCCAGTACTTC
>TRBV6-4|TRBJ2-1|-|TRBD2
CASSSSGRQFEQFF
TGTGCCAGCAGTAGTAGCGGGAGACAATTTGAGCAGTTCTTC
>TRBV7-9|TRBJ1-2|-|-
CASSLGLNVKTNYGYTF
TGTGCCAGCAGCTTAGGTTTGAACGTTAAAACTAACTATGGCTACACCTTC
>TRBV29-1|TRBJ1-1|-|-
CSVESVVLNTEAFF
TGCAGCGTTGAATCGGTTGTGTTGAACACTGAAGCTTTCTTT
>TRBV2|TRBJ1-1|-|-
CASSEGGLVFF
TGTGCCAGCAGTGAGGGAGGGCTTGTTTTCTTT
>TRBV2|TRBJ1-5|-|-
CASSGGNWGQPQHF
TGTGCCAGCAGTGGCGGGAATTGGGGTCAGCCCCAGCATTTT
>TRBV12-5|TRBJ1-5|few|-
CASGFGNQPQHF
TGTGCTAGTGGTTTTGGGAATCAGCCCCAGCATTTT
>TRBV18|TRBJ1-3|-|-
CASSPREGQKPMATGNTIYF
TGTGCCAGCTCACCACGAGAGGGACAAAAACCAATGGCCACTGGAAACACCATATATTTT
>TRBV10-1|TRBJ2-6|-|-
CASSEGSGANVLTF
TGCGCCAGCAGCGAGGGCTCTGGGGCCAACGTCCTGACTTTC
>TRBV5-4|TRBJ1-4|-|TRBD1
CASSTWTGSNEKLFF
TGTGCCAGCAGCACCTGGACAGGCAGTAATGAAAAACTGTTTTTT
>TRBV11-3|TRBJ2-6|-|TRBD1
CASSTRTGQGANVLTF
TGTGCCAGCAGCACCCGGACAGGGCAGGGCGCCAACGTCCTGACTTTC
>TRBV7-8|TRBJ2-7|-|-
CASSPDRLSLTYEQYF
TGTGCCAGCAGCCCCGACCGGTTAAGCCTTACCTACGAGCAGTACTTC
>TRBV9|TRBJ2-7|-|-
CASSSTPDPYEQYF
TGTGCCAGCAGCTCCACCCCGGACCCCTACGAGCAGTACTTC